Below are 10 T cell receptor beta chains sequenced from a single sample in a study of T-cell memory formation after mild COVID-19. TCRdb passed the 5' RACE reads through MiXCR, listing each CDR3 protein once. Among roughly 350,000 distinct CDR3 sequences listed, roughly an eighth were seen once. The sequencing sample was made of PBMCs or a T cell subset sorted from them (not recorded which). Source of these receptors: a man younger than 35 who had mild COVID-19 (a few samples of this study predate the infection). Cell type and time point are not known.

Only a few counts were recorded for this clonotype. The chain couples TRBV6-5 to TRBJ2-7, with D possibly called TRBD1 or TRBD2 (5 bases each). The germline V and J ends were trimmed by 7 bases and 0 bases, with 10 bases remaining between them. This CDR3 has 13 amino acids. Germline assignment: CDR1 MNHEY and CDR2 SVGAGI. Here the CDR3 DNA reads TGTGCCAGCACCCGGGGCCGCTCCTACGAGCAGTACTTC. Protein product: CASTRGRSYEQYF.

This chain joins TRBV21-1 and TRBJ1-1; the tabulated D call, TRBD1, remains unverified against the DNA. TRBV21-1 counts as a pseudogene. This CDR3 has 15 residues. In DNA form, the CDR3 reads TGTGCCAGCAGCAACCCCAACATGTGTCCGGGTGAAGCTTTCTTT. This codes for CASSNPNMCPGEAFF.

V is TRBV4-3 and J is TRBJ2-1; possibly TRBD1 for D (6 bases). CDR1 and CDR2 from the germline V gene are LGHNA and YSLEER. Trimming cost V 0 bases and J 0 bases, with 12 bases left between them. This CDR3 contains 17 residues. CDR3 nucleotide sequence: TGCGCCAGCAGCCAAGAGTCGGACAGACACTCCTACAATGAGCAGTTCTTC. Translated: CASSQESDRHSYNEQFF.

The rearrangement links TRBV12-3 or TRBV12-4 to TRBJ1-2; D is ambiguous. This CDR3 has 13 residues. Trimming took off 2 bases at V and 6 bases at J, with 10 bases between the two ends. The CDR3, as DNA: TGTGCCAGCAGTTTAAGGCTGTGGAATGGCTACACCTTC. It specifies CASSLRLWNGYTF.

This clonotype was seen many times. This chain connects TRBV5-1 to TRBJ2-5; no firm D call. The CDR3 consists of 13 residues. Trimming took 1 base from V and 3 from J, leaving 7 bases between them. CDR1 and CDR2 from the germline V gene are SGHRS and YFSETQ. CDR3 in DNA: TGCGCCAGCAGCTTGCCGGGCGAAGAGACCCAGTACTTC. Translating it yields CASSLPGEETQYF.

CDR3 sequence: CASSPPRGRRIDQPQHF. For the CDR3, the DNA is TGTGCCAGCAGCCCCCCGAGGGGGCGCCGTATCGATCAGCCCCAGCATTTT. The V and J genes are TRBV28 and TRBJ1-5, with TRBD1 matching 7 bases. CDR3 length equals 17 residues. J was trimmed by 5 bases and V by 6 bases; bases with no gene match: 16. Germline-derived CDR1 and CDR2 are MDHEN and SYDVKM.

J is TRBJ2-3 and V is TRBV4-3; the match to TRBD2 covers 9 bases. The length of the CDR3 is 18 residues. The V segment lost 0 bases and the J segment 3 bases; nucleotides outside the gene matches: 10. The V gene's germline CDR1 is LGHNA and CDR2 YSLEER. As DNA, the CDR3 is TGCGCCAGCAGCCAAGATTTCATGAAGCGGGGGGAAACAGATACGCAGTATTTT. Translation: CASSQDFMKRGETDTQYF.

CDR3 sequence reads: CASSNTGALNTEAFF. The CDR3 coding sequence is TGTGCCAGCAGCAACACAGGGGCACTGAACACTGAAGCTTTCTTT. V and J are TRBV7-9 and TRBJ1-1; 7 nucleotides align to TRBD1. CDR1 is SEHNR and CDR2 is FQNEAQ in the germline V gene (reference sequence). Unmatched junction bases numbered 6, after V lost 5 bases and J lost 0 bases. The CDR3 is 15 residues long.

This clonotype was counted ten times or more. This chain links TRBV29-1 with TRBJ1-4; the D is unclear. The V and J ends lost 7 bases and 4 bases respectively, with 16 bases between them. The V gene's germline CDR1 is SQVTM and CDR2 ANQGSEA. The CDR3 extends over 14 amino acids. The CDR3 nucleotides read TGCAGCGCAAATGTCGGCGGCCGTAATGAAAAACTGTTTTTT. This codes for CSANVGGRNEKLFF.

This clonotype has a handful of counts. The chain recombines TRBV11-2 with TRBJ1-1; the D gene is possibly TRBD1 (5 bases). V was pared by 6 bases and J by 6 bases, with 23 bases between. The CDR3 is 16 residues long. Germline lookup yields CDR1 SGHAT and CDR2 FQNNGV. The CDR3, as DNA: TGTGCCAGCAGTTCCTCCCCGGGGGGGAAGAGTGCTGAAGCTTTCTTT. It codes for CASSSSPGGKSAEAFF.